This TCR beta chain was captured by sequencing in a study of chemoradiotherapy in HPV16-positive cancers. Notes on the study in general: In HPV16-positive patients, HPV-responsive T-cell expansion tracked better recurrence-free survival. The functional HPV-specific definition rests on just two HPV16-positive patients.

Germline V gene sequence: CDR1 SGHTA, CDR2 FQGNSA. CDR3 length equals 13 residues. The V gene lost 3 bases and the J gene lost 1 base, with 6 bases spanning the gap. Generated by immunoSEQ multiplex PCR, the TCRdb table keeps only in-frame clones and is missing some. This sample has 36,000 or so clones, with over 75% found just once. The table lists this clone with a few counts. As yet, its antigen is unknown. Repertoires were sampled repeatedly during chemoradiotherapy. The clonotype was recovered from a human donor with HPV-associated anogenital cancer. The V call is TRBV7-2, the J call TRBJ2-5; no definite D call. This specimen consisted of blood, obtained from a patient who underwent chemoradiotherapy. The CDR3 loop reads CASSFVTQETQYF. The CDR3 DNA follows: TGTGCCAGCAGCTTTGTCACCCAAGAGACCCAGTACTTC.